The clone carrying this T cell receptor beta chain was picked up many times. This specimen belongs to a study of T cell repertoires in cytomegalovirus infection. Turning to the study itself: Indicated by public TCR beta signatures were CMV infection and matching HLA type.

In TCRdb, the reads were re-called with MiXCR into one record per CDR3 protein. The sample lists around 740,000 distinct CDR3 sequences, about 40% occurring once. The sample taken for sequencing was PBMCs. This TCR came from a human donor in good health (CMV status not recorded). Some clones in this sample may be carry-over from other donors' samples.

CDR3 sequence: CASSRGDTGELFF. DNA for the CDR3: TGTGCCAGCAGTCGGGGGGACACCGGGGAGCTGTTTTTT. V is TRBV28 and J is TRBJ2-2; 7 bases agree with TRBD2. There are 13 residues in the CDR3. With 5 bases clipped from V and 3 bases from J, the junction kept 0 bases outside the gene matches. CDR1 and CDR2 (germline): MDHEN, SYDVKM.